This paragraph covers one TCR beta chain sequence. The germline V and J ends were trimmed by 4 bases and 12 bases, with 15 bases remaining between them. The germline V gene encodes CDR1 LGHDT and CDR2 YNNKEL (reference sequence). CDR3 length: 12 residues. These data originate in a study of blood T cells in healthy people across ages. Sample-barcoded 5' priming and a J-beta primer mix drove a second PCR of roughly 7 to 11 cycles. TCRdb processed the 5' RACE reads anew with MiXCR; each CDR3 protein has one entry. The data contain about 720,000 distinct CDR3 sequences, about 20% of them singletons. The material sequenced was blood. The receptor's source is a man in his 70s in good health. The genes are TRBV3-1 and TRBJ1-1; D possibly corresponds to TRBD1 (6 bases). Here the CDR3 reads CASSPATGITFF. CDR3 DNA sequence: TGTGCCAGCAGCCCCGCGACAGGAATAACTTTCTTT.